This is a list of T cell receptor beta chains from one sample in a study of blood T cell repertoires in COVID-19. The repertoire was sequenced with immunoSEQ multiplex PCR; TCRdb's copy has only in-frame clones and lacks some. The sample consists of 160,000 or so clones, approximately 80% of them appearing once. The sample consisted of PBMCs or T cells enriched from blood (not recorded which). All receptors come from a man aged 40-49 years who had recovered from COVID-19. CDR3s include the opening cysteine and the closing phenylalanine or tryptophan. The D gene is left open where the match is weak. Size is stated for part of the rows, as once, few or many counts, or as a class when the clone is expanded.

d_gene,j_gene,v_gene,abundance,CDR3nt,CDR3aa
-,TRBJ1-2,TRBV6-1,-,TGTGCCAGCAGTCAAGCACAGGGTGGCTACACCTTC,CASSQAQGGYTF
-,TRBJ1-1,TRBV6-5,-,TGTGCCAGCAGTTTTAGCAGACTAGACACTGAAGCTTTCTTT,CASSFSRLDTEAFF
TRBD1,TRBJ2-2,TRBV27,-,TGTGCCAGCAGTTCACAGGGGGCGGAAAACACCGGGGAGCTGTTTTTT,CASSSQGAENTGELFF
-,TRBJ1-3,TRBV5-5,-,TGTGCCAGCAGCCCCTCCACAGTTCAAAGAAACACCATATATTTT,CASSPSTVQRNTIYF
-,TRBJ2-7,TRBV18,-,TGTGCCAGCTCACCCCCTCGCTCAGGCTCCTACGAGCAGTACTTC,CASSPPRSGSYEQYF
TRBD1,TRBJ1-1,TRBV10-3,-,TGTGCCATCAGCCCGACAGGGATTATGAACACTGAAGCTTTCTTT,CAISPTGIMNTEAFF
-,TRBJ1-2,TRBV6-5,-,TGTGCCAGCACCATCCAGGAGGGGATGAGTGGCTACACCTTC,CASTIQEGMSGYTF
-,TRBJ2-2,TRBV11-3,once,TGTGCCAGCAGCTTACAGAACACCGGGGAGCTGTTTTTT,CASSLQNTGELFF
TRBD2,TRBJ2-3,TRBV11-2,-,TGTGCCAGCAGCTCCTCTCGGGGGGGAGATACGCAGTATTTT,CASSSSRGGDTQYF
-,TRBJ1-3,TRBV4-1,-,TGCGCCAGCAGCCAAGCGAGTCTCTCTGGAAACACCATATATTTT,CASSQASLSGNTIYF
TRBD2,TRBJ2-7,TRBV6-5,-,TGTGCCAGCAGTCCCTCCTCGGGGGGCTCCTACGAGCAGTACTTC,CASSPSSGGSYEQYF
-,TRBJ2-5,TRBV6-5,-,TGTGCCAGCAGTCCAGGGATAGAGACCCAGTACTTC,CASSPGIETQYF
TRBD1,TRBJ2-1,TRBV24-1,-,TGTGCCACCAGTGACCCGGGACAGGGATACTACAATGAGCAGTTCTTC,CATSDPGQGYYNEQFF
-,TRBJ2-3,TRBV30,-,TGTGCCTGGGCTTCCGGGGCGGGGACAGATACGCAGTATTTT,CAWASGAGTDTQYF
-,TRBJ2-1,TRBV12-2,-,TGTGCAAGTCGCTTAAGGACAGGGGCCTCCTACAATGAGCAGTTCTTC,CASRLRTGASYNEQFF
-,TRBJ1-2,TRBV5-1,-,TGCGCCAGCAGCCCTATGGGAGCAACCCGGGGGGGCTACACCTTC,CASSPMGATRGGYTF
TRBD2,TRBJ2-5,TRBV11-2,-,TGTGCCACCAACGAAGGACAGCGGGGGGGGGAGACCCAGTACTTC,CATNEGQRGGETQYF
TRBD1,TRBJ1-2,TRBV7-2,-,TGTGCCAGCAGCTTAAGAGTCCACAGGGGGCAGAATGGCTACACCTTC,CASSLRVHRGQNGYTF
-,TRBJ2-3,TRBV3-1/TRBV3-2,-,TGTGCCAGCAGCCCGGGCGGGGCTAGCACAGATACGCAGTATTTT,CASSPGGASTDTQYF
TRBD1,TRBJ1-2,TRBV10-3,-,TGTGCCATCAGTGGACAGGGTGGGGTCTATGGCTACACCTTC,CAISGQGGVYGYTF
-,TRBJ1-1,TRBV25-1,-,TGTGCCAGCCGCCGGGGGGGGAACACTGAAGCTTTCTTT,CASRRGGNTEAFF
-,TRBJ2-5,TRBV3-1/TRBV3-2,-,TGTGCCAGCAGCCAAGAAGCTGCGACCCAGTACTTC,CASSQEAATQYF
TRBD1,TRBJ2-7,TRBV2,-,TGTGCCAGCAGCCAGGGACAGGCCTACGAGCAGTACTTC,CASSQGQAYEQYF
-,TRBJ1-1,TRBV30,-,TGTGCCTGGAGTGGGTGGCAGGGGAACCAAGCTTTCTTT,CAWSGWQGNQAFF
TRBD1,TRBJ1-1,TRBV5-6,few,TGTGCCAGCAGCTTTCAACCGGGACAGATGAACACTGAAGCTTTCTTT,CASSFQPGQMNTEAFF
TRBD2,TRBJ2-1,TRBV5-1,-,TGCGCCAGCAGCCCATCCGGACAAAGACTAGCGGGGTACAATGAGCAGTTCTTC,CASSPSGQRLAGYNEQFF
-,TRBJ1-1,TRBV27,few,TGTGCCAGCAGTTCAACGGGTTGGACTGAAGCTTTCTTT,CASSSTGWTEAFF
TRBD1,TRBJ1-2,TRBV9,few,TGTGCCAGCAGCCAAACGGGACAGTCTTATTACGGCTACACCTTC,CASSQTGQSYYGYTF
TRBD1,TRBJ1-1,TRBV10-3,-,TGTGCCATCAGTGAGAGACAGGGGAACACTGAAGCTTTCTTT,CAISERQGNTEAFF
TRBD1,TRBJ1-2,TRBV15,-,TGTGCCACCAGCAGAGATCCGGGACAGGGGAACTATGGCTACACCTTC,CATSRDPGQGNYGYTF
TRBD2,TRBJ2-5,TRBV5-1,-,TGCGCCAGCAGCGCGTCGGCTAGCGGGGGGCAGTACCAAGAGACCCAGTACTTC,CASSASASGGQYQETQYF
TRBD2,TRBJ2-5,TRBV7-7,once,TGTGCCAGCAGCCCCAGCGGGGGCTATCAACAAGAGACCCAGTACTTC,CASSPSGGYQQETQYF
TRBD2,TRBJ2-2,TRBV3-1/TRBV3-2,-,TGTGCCAGCAGCCAAGGCAGCGGGGGTTCCACCGGGGAGCTGTTTTTT,CASSQGSGGSTGELFF
TRBD2,TRBJ2-3,TRBV11-2,-,TGTGCCAGCAGCTCGACGAGGGCGACTAGCGGGGGAAATACGCAGTATTTT,CASSSTRATSGGNTQYF
TRBD1,TRBJ2-5,TRBV4-2,-,TGTGCCAGCAGCCAAGAGCGGACAGGGTGGGCCCAGTACTTC,CASSQERTGWAQYF
-,TRBJ1-3,TRBV28,few,TGTGCCAGCAGTCCCCGTGGAAACACCATATATTTT,CASSPRGNTIYF
TRBD1,TRBJ2-3,TRBV6-5,-,TGTGCCAGCAGTTTGGACAGGGGCGAGACAGATACGCAGTATTTT,CASSLDRGETDTQYF
TRBD1,TRBJ2-5,TRBV7-9,-,TGTGCCAGCAGCCCCGGGACAGGAAAAGAGACCCAGTACTTC,CASSPGTGKETQYF
TRBD2,TRBJ2-1,TRBV7-6,-,TGTGCCAGCAGCTTACTAGCGGGGGGCTCCTACAATGAGCAGTTCTTC,CASSLLAGGSYNEQFF
TRBD2,TRBJ2-1,TRBV19,-,TGTGCCAGTAGAAGGAGCGGGGGAGACAATGAGCAGTTCTTC,CASRRSGGDNEQFF
-,TRBJ2-2,TRBV7-3,-,TGTGCCAGCAGCTCGGGGGGCCCCACCGGGGAGCTGTTTTTT,CASSSGGPTGELFF
-,TRBJ2-3,TRBV7-3,once,TGTGCCAGCAGCTTAAATGCGGGGGCGACAGATACGCAGTATTTT,CASSLNAGATDTQYF
TRBD1,TRBJ2-1,TRBV5-1,-,TGCGCCAGCAGCCCGCCGGGACAGGGAGACAATGAGCAGTTCTTC,CASSPPGQGDNEQFF
-,TRBJ1-3,TRBV7-2,-,TGTGCCAGCATCCGCGCCGGGGTAGGAAACACCATATATTTT,CASIRAGVGNTIYF
TRBD2,TRBJ2-3,TRBV24-1,-,TGTGCCACCCAGTCTAGCGGGGGAGCAGATACGCAGTATTTT,CATQSSGGADTQYF
TRBD2,TRBJ2-3,TRBV3-1/TRBV3-2,-,TGTGCCAGCAGCCCGACTCGGGAGGTTTGGGGGACTGGCACAGATACGCAGTATTTT,CASSPTREVWGTGTDTQYF
-,TRBJ1-1,TRBV5-1,-,TGCGCCAGCAGCTTGCGGGGGGGAGACACTGAAGCTTTCTTT,CASSLRGGDTEAFF
TRBD2,TRBJ2-7,TRBV2,-,TGTGCCAGCACTAGCGGGGTCTACGAGCAGTACTTC,CASTSGVYEQYF
TRBD1,TRBJ1-1,TRBV5-1,-,TGCGCCAGCAGCGTGGGACAGGGGGCCGGTGTCACTGAAGCTTTCTTT,CASSVGQGAGVTEAFF
-,TRBJ2-7,TRBV3-1/TRBV3-2,-,TGTGCCAGCAGCCGGGTGGGGGGGGCTGACTCCTACGAGCAGTACTTC,CASSRVGGADSYEQYF
TRBD1,TRBJ1-2,TRBV19,-,TGTGCCAGTAGTTCCCGGGACAGCTCCTCGTCCCATATAACCTTC,CASSSRDSSSSHITF
TRBD1,TRBJ2-3,TRBV7-6,-,TGTGCCAGCAGCGGACGGACAGGGAGCACAGATACGCAGTATTTT,CASSGRTGSTDTQYF
TRBD1,TRBJ2-1,TRBV11-1,-,TGTGCCAGCAGCTCGGGACAGGGCTCCTACAATGAGCAGTTCTTC,CASSSGQGSYNEQFF
-,TRBJ2-3,TRBV3-1/TRBV3-2,-,TGTGCCAGCAGCTCCTTAGTGCCGGGGATCACAGATACGCAGTATTTT,CASSSLVPGITDTQYF
-,TRBJ2-3,TRBV3-1/TRBV3-2,-,TGTGCCAGCAGCCAAAATTCCCCCGCCAGGGCAGATACGCAGTATTTT,CASSQNSPARADTQYF